A selection of T cell receptor beta chains follows, all from one sample in a study of cytomegalovirus exposure and HLA in healthy donors. Clones were read by immunoSEQ multiplex PCR, and TCRdb kept only the in-frame ones, dropping some. The table counts about 200,000 clones; roughly 1.2% lies in the top ten. Sequencing was done on a sample of PBMCs. These receptors all come from a girl aged 2 to 9 in good health and CMV-seropositive. Both conserved end residues are trimmed from each CDR3.

V gene	J gene	CDR3 protein
TRBV9	TRBJ2-5	ASSVSEETQY
TRBV28	TRBJ1-1	ASSSLGQLTEAF
TRBV18	TRBJ2-7	ASSATGPSYEQY
TRBV19	TRBJ1-1	ASSTFTGTGSEAF
TRBV27	TRBJ1-1	ASRLGGAGTEAF
TRBV9	TRBJ2-6	ASSVGVHSGANVLT
TRBV6-5	TRBJ2-3	ASSYRAGYTDTQY
TRBV7-9	TRBJ2-7	ASSLIFGQPNSYEQY
TRBV28	TRBJ1-1	ASRGVLNTEAF
TRBV27	TRBJ1-1	ASSLQGLNTEAF
TRBV10-3	TRBJ2-7	AISELAGGTEEQY
TRBV6-5	TRBJ2-7	ASRPMAEQY
TRBV30	TRBJ2-7	AWGGGQGGYEQY
TRBV19	TRBJ1-5	ASSIPGQGQPQH
TRBV28	TRBJ1-1	ASSMGGARTEAF
TRBV19	TRBJ1-5	ASSIDLGGSNQPQH
TRBV19	TRBJ2-7	ASSSGTGGFEQY
TRBV5-4	TRBJ2-7	ASSLAGLAAYEQY
TRBV4-1	TRBJ1-3	ASSQVGTRSGNTIY
TRBV9	TRBJ2-5	ASSERSGGETQY
TRBV7-9	TRBJ2-5	ASSSGLREGRDGETQY
TRBV6-6	TRBJ2-7	ASSYGQLEYEQY